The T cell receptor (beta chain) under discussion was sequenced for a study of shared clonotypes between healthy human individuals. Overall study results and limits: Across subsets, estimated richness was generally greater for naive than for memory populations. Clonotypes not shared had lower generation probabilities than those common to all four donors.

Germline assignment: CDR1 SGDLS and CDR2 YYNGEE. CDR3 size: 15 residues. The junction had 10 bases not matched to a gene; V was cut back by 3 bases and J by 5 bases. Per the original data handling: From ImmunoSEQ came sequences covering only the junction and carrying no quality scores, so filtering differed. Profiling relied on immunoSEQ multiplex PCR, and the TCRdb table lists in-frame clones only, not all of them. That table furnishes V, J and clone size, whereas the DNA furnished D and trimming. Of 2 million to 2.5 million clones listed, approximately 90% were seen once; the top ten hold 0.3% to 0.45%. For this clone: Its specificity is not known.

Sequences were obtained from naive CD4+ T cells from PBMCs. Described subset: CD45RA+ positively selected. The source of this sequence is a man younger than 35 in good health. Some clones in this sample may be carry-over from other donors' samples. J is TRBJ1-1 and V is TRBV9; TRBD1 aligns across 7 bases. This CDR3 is CASSDYRQGATEAFF. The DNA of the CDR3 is TGTGCCAGCAGCGACTACCGACAGGGAGCGACTGAAGCTTTCTTT.